These 6 T cell receptor beta chains originate from one sample sequenced in a study of vaccination and CD4 T cells after COVID-19. Sequenced with the Oncomine TCR Beta short-read assay was DNA taken from cultured CD4+ T cells. TCRdb re-called the PCR reads through MiXCR, storing one row per CDR3 protein. The sample includes 15,000 or so distinct CDR3 sequences, approximately 40% of them seen just once. Treatment denoted: roughly nine-day PBMC culture with coronavirus spike peptide pools or control peptides (ViraFEST assay). Antigens for these TCRs are unknown. The sequenced material came from CD4+ T cells from blood, cultured in vitro. The receptors were sampled from a human donor who had recovered from COVID-19.

The chain employs TRBV19 and TRBJ2-7, with 7 bases that match TRBD1. The CDR3 runs 15 residues. Germline CDR1 reads LNHDA; CDR2 reads SQIVND (reference sequence). The trim removed 3 bases at V and 4 bases at J, leaving 9 bases unmatched. CDR3 coding DNA: TGTGCCAGTAGTATGGGTATAGGGGGCGCATACGAGCAGTACTTC. It translates to CASSMGIGGAYEQYF.

V is TRBV5-1 and J is TRBJ1-1; 7 bases agree with TRBD1. The trim removed 3 bases at V and 7 bases at J, leaving 9 bases unmatched. Germline V gene sequence: CDR1 SGHRS, CDR2 YFSETQ. This CDR3 has 14 residues. The CDR3 protein is CASSSPGGGVEAFF. CDR3 nucleotide sequence: TGCGCCAGCAGCTCCCCCGGAGGGGGCGTTGAAGCTTTCTTT. Together with reference TRBV5-1 and TRBJ1-1, the CDR3 gives the full variable domain: KAGVTQTPRYLIKTRGQQVTLSCSPISGHRSVSWYQQTPGQGLQFLFEYFSETQRNKGNFPGRFSGRQFSNSRSEMNVSTLELGDSALYLCASSSPGGGVEAFFGQGTRLTVV.

This clonotype was found a few times. The genes are TRBV20-1 and TRBJ1-2, with D possibly matching TRBD1 (5 bases). The CDR3 contains 14 residues. The V end was cut by 7 bases, the J end by 1 base, with 16 bases between. The germline V gene encodes CDR1 DFQATT and CDR2 SNEGSKA (reference sequence). The CDR3 loop is CSVSELGGNYGYTF. The CDR3, as DNA: TGCAGTGTATCCGAACTCGGGGGTAACTATGGCTACACCTTC.

V is TRBV30 and J is TRBJ2-3; TRBD1 agrees at 10 bases. The trim removed 5 bases at V and 3 bases at J, leaving 8 bases unmatched. CDR3 length: 15 amino acids. Germline CDR1 is GTSNPN and CDR2 is SVGIG (reference sequence). The CDR3 reads CAWETGGRRTDTQYF. As DNA, the CDR3 is TGTGCCTGGGAGACAGGGGGCCGAAGGACAGATACGCAGTATTTT.

The rearrangement joins TRBV7-2 to TRBJ1-2; D unclear. The CDR3 sequence is 12 residues long. V was cut by 1 base and J by 8 bases, with 8 bases left in between. Germline V lookup: CDR1 SGHTA, CDR2 FQGNSA. CDR3 bases: TGTGCCAGCAGCTTAGATCGGTTCGGCTACACCTTC. Translating it yields CASSLDRFGYTF.

The chain joins TRBV5-1 to TRBJ1-1; TRBD1 might be the D (5 bases). Per germline, CDR1 SGHRS and CDR2 YFSETQ. The ends were cut back, 7 bases at V and 0 bases at J, with 16 bases in the middle. CDR3 length: 15 residues. For the CDR3, the DNA is TGCGCCAGCCTTCGGGACGGGCCGATGAACACTGAAGCTTTCTTT. Translation gives CASLRDGPMNTEAFF.